This T cell receptor beta chain was captured in a study of OX40 agonist ivuxolimab in advanced cancers. The wider study: Patients were treated with ivuxolimab, an agonistic anti-OX40 (CD134) antibody.

The assay was immunoSEQ multiplex PCR, and TCRdb's table has in-frame clones only and misses some. The table lists 58,000 or so clones, 75% to 90% of them singletons. General study findings and limits: At 0.1 to 3.0 mg/kg and by week 6, clonal expansion occurred in CD4+ and CD8+ blood T cells. More expanded clones were seen, on average, in CD8+ T cells than in CD4+.

The CDR3 is 16 amino acids. The V end was cut by 2 bases, the J end by 2 bases, with 15 bases between. Germline CDR1 KGHSH, CDR2 LQKENI. In regard to this clone: Its target is not known.

Sample: CD4+ or CD8+ T cells sorted from blood, taken in a trial of the OX40 agonist ivuxolimab. V and J are TRBV18 and TRBJ1-2; D is possibly TRBD1 (5 bases). The receptor's source is an adult with an advanced solid tumor such as melanoma, head and neck, liver or kidney cancer. The CDR3 DNA sequence: TGTGCCAGCTCACCAGCACGGGGGAGGATCAACTATGGCTACACCTTC. Translated, it gives CASSPARGRINYGYTF.